These T cell receptor beta chains were read from a single sample in a study of T-cell reconstitution after alpha-beta-depleted transplantation in children. TCRdb used MiXCR to reprocess the PCR reads, holding one entry per CDR3 protein. In the table there are some 200,000 distinct CDR3 sequences, approximately 9% of which are singletons. Sequencing was performed on PBMCs from the stem cell graft donor, taken from the stem cell graft. The receptors were sampled from a human donor who donated a stem cell graft to a child with acute lymphoblastic leukemia. CDR3s include the opening cysteine and the closing phenylalanine or tryptophan. D genes are given only for firm matches. Clone size appears in some rows only: once, few, many, or a class for an expanded clone.

V	J	size	D	CDR3	DNA
TRBV30	TRBJ1-2	few	TRBD1	CAWRDRGQTF	TGTGCCTGGCGGGACAGGGGGCAGACCTTC
TRBV7-3	TRBJ2-5	few	.	CASSLSPRGARLADQETQYF	TGTGCCAGCAGCTTAAGTCCCAGGGGTGCTAGGTTGGCCGACCAAGAGACCCAGTACTTC
TRBV11-2	TRBJ2-5	.	.	CASSLDILFGGQETQYF	TGTGCCAGCAGCTTAGATATCTTGTTCGGGGGACAAGAGACCCAGTACTTC
TRBV6-1	TRBJ1-1	.	.	CASIQPNTEAFF	TGTGCCAGCATTCAGCCGAACACTGAAGCTTTCTTT
TRBV5-1	TRBJ2-7	.	.	CASSPGQRVSYEQYF	TGCGCCAGCAGCCCTGGACAGAGAGTCTCCTACGAGCAGTACTTC
TRBV7-6	TRBJ2-3	.	.	CASSLKLPGHTDTQYF	TGTGCCAGCAGTCTGAAGCTTCCGGGACACACAGATACGCAGTATTTT
TRBV30	TRBJ2-3	.	.	CAWNGVTDTQYF	TGTGCCTGGAATGGAGTCACAGATACGCAGTATTTT
TRBV9	TRBJ2-3	many	.	CASSARTDGTDTQYF	TGTGCCAGCAGCGCCCGGACAGATGGCACAGATACGCAGTATTTT
TRBV20-1	TRBJ1-5	.	.	CSARDWVRGDQPQHF	TGCAGTGCTAGAGATTGGGTCAGGGGAGATCAGCCCCAGCATTTT
TRBV20-1	TRBJ1-1	.	.	CSALESAGAGTEAFF	TGCAGTGCTCTCGAGTCGGCCGGGGCGGGCACTGAAGCTTTCTTT
TRBV7-2	TRBJ2-5	few	TRBD2	CASSPGLAQETQYF	TGTGCCAGCAGCCCCGGACTAGCGCAAGAGACCCAGTACTTC
TRBV6-5	TRBJ2-1	few	TRBD2	CASSYGGSSGGVDEQFF	TGTGCCAGCAGTTACGGAGGGTCCAGCGGGGGGGTAGATGAGCAGTTCTTC
TRBV20-1	TRBJ2-3	many	.	CSAKYRTTDTQYF	TGCAGTGCTAAATATAGGACCACAGATACGCAGTATTTT
TRBV7-6	TRBJ1-5	many	.	CASSLSPGGGNQPQHF	TGTGCCAGCAGCTTATCACCCGGGGGTGGCAATCAGCCCCAGCATTTT
TRBV14	TRBJ2-7	few	.	CASSRGSAYEQYF	TGTGCCAGCAGCCGGGGTTCCGCCTACGAGCAGTACTTC
TRBV18	TRBJ2-2	.	.	CASSPLGAYTGELFF	TGTGCCAGCTCACCCCTAGGTGCCTACACCGGGGAGCTGTTTTTT